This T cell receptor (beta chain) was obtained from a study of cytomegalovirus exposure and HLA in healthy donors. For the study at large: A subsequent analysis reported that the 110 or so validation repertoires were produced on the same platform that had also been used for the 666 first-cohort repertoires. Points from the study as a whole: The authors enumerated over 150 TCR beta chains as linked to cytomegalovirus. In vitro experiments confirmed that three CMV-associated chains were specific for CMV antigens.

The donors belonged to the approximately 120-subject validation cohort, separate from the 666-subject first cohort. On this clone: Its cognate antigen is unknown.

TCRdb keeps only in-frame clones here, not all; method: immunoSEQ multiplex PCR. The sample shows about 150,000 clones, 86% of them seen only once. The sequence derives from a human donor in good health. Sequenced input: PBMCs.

Here the CDR3 reads CASSVAGRTGVHEQYF. In nucleotides, the CDR3 is TGTGCCAGCAGCGTAGCCGGGAGGACAGGGGTCCACGAGCAGTACTTC. The rearrangement joins TRBV9 to TRBJ2-7; 9 bases line up with TRBD1. The CDR3 covers 16 residues. The germline CDR1 and CDR2 sequences are SGDLS and YYNGEE. V shed 0 bases and J 5 bases; nucleotides not matched to a gene: 9.